A single sample gave rise to the 23 T cell receptor beta chains below, sequenced in a study of OX40 agonist ivuxolimab in advanced cancers. Assay used: immunoSEQ multiplex PCR; TCRdb lists only in-frame clones, some missing. The sample has about 51,000 clones; 80% to 90% are singletons. The source was CD4+ or CD8+ T cells sorted from blood, collected in a trial of the OX40 agonist ivuxolimab. All receptors come from an adult with an advanced solid tumor such as melanoma, head and neck, liver or kidney cancer.

This clone was detected only a few times. The chain combines TRBV28 with TRBJ2-7, with TRBD1 matching 9 bases. Germline V gene data show CDR1 as MDHEN and CDR2 as SYDVKM. This CDR3 is 14 amino acids long. Unmatched junction bases numbered 8, after V lost 10 bases and J lost 1 base. The CDR3 nucleotides are TGTGCCACGGACGGACAGGGGCCTTCCTACGAGCAGTACTTC. Translated, it gives CATDGQGPSYEQYF. The whole variable domain, remainder taken from reference TRBV28 and TRBJ2-7, is DVKVTQSSRYLVKRTGEKVFLECVQDMDHENMFWYRQDPGLGLRLIYFSYDVKMKEKGDIPEGYSVSREKKERFSLILESASTNQTSMYLCATDGQGPSYEQYFGPGTRLTVT.

This rearrangement joins TRBV6-6 to TRBJ2-7; 12 nucleotides match TRBD1. CDR1 MNHNY and CDR2 SVGAGI come from the germline V gene (reference sequence). Germline trimming cut 1 base from V and 5 bases from J; bases unmatched to any gene: 6. The CDR3 is 16 amino acids. CDR3: CASSYYPGQGAHEQYF. The CDR3 DNA sequence: TGTGCCAGCAGTTACTATCCGGGACAGGGGGCCCACGAGCAGTACTTC.

This rearrangement joins TRBV25-1 to TRBJ2-5, with no clear D. This CDR3 region has 16 residues. Trimming pared 4 bases from V and 0 bases from J, leaving 15 bases between. Per germline, CDR1 MGHDK and CDR2 SYGVNS. CDR3 bases: TGTGCCAGCAGTGCCCGGAAAGCGCCCTACCAAGAGACCCAGTACTTC. Its translation is CASSARKAPYQETQYF.

The V call is TRBV29-1, the J call TRBJ2-7; 9 bases agree with TRBD1. CDR3 length: 13 residues. Germline CDR1 is SQVTM and CDR2 is ANQGSEA. V was clipped by 6 bases and J by 6 bases; unmatched bases: 9. CDR3 sequence: CSVTGTGPGEQYF. For the CDR3, the DNA is TGCAGCGTCACGGGGACAGGGCCCGGCGAGCAGTACTTC.

This sequence joins TRBV5-4 and TRBJ2-5; D gene unclear. Trimming pared 7 bases from V and 7 bases from J, leaving 17 bases between. The germline CDR1 and CDR2 sequences are SGHNT and YYREEE (reference sequence). The CDR3 runs to 13 residues. In DNA form, the CDR3 reads TGTGCCAGCGGCGAAGTTGGAGATTGGACCCAGTACTTC. Protein product: CASGEVGDWTQYF.

The genes are TRBV9 and TRBJ1-3; TRBD1 is a possible D gene (6 bases). This CDR3 region has 15 residues. Trimming removed 0 bases from V and 0 bases from J, with 7 bases in between. Germline loops: CDR1 SGDLS, CDR2 YYNGEE. The CDR3 coding sequence is TGTGCCAGCAGCGTAGAAGGGGGCTCTGGAAACACCATATATTTT. As protein: CASSVEGGSGNTIYF.

This chain uses TRBV27 with TRBJ1-2; the match to TRBD1 covers 9 bases. Germline loops: CDR1 MNHEY, CDR2 SMNVEV (reference sequence). V was clipped by 8 bases and J by 1 base; unmatched bases: 5. The CDR3 is 14 amino acids. CDR3 DNA: TGTGCCAGCGGCTACAGGGGGCTTAACTATGGCTACACCTTC. Translated: CASGYRGLNYGYTF.

This CDR3 reads CASSIRGVDEQYF. The CDR3 DNA follows: TGTGCCAGTAGTATAAGGGGGGTCGACGAGCAGTACTTC. The gene calls are TRBV19 and TRBJ2-7, with D possibly called TRBD1 or TRBD2 (6 bases each). The CDR3 runs to 13 residues. Germline V gene lookup returns CDR1 LNHDA and CDR2 SQIVND (reference sequence). V lost 2 bases and J 5 bases, leaving 10 bases between the germline ends. Together with reference TRBV19 and TRBJ2-7, the CDR3 gives the full variable domain: DGGITQSPKYLFRKEGQNVTLSCEQNLNHDAMYWYRQDPGQGLRLIYYSQIVNDFQKGDIAEGYSVSREKKESFPLTVTSAQKNPTAFYLCASSIRGVDEQYFGPGTRLTVT.

Worth noting for this clone: Other DNA variants within this sample encode the same CDR3. The genes are TRBV7-9 and TRBJ1-1, with TRBD1 matching 10 bases. The CDR3 extends over 15 amino acids. Unmatched junction bases numbered 3, after V lost 4 bases and J lost 1 base. Germline CDR1 reads SEHNR; CDR2 reads FQNEAQ (reference sequence). The CDR3 is CASSSGQGTNTEAFF. The DNA for the CDR3 is TGTGCCAGCAGCTCGGGACAGGGGACGAACACTGAAGCTTTCTTT.

The chain recombines TRBV7-2 with TRBJ2-7; 12 bases match TRBD1. Trimming cost V 7 bases and J 4 bases; bases outside gene matches: 11. The CDR3 contains 16 residues. The V gene's germline CDR1 is SGHTA and CDR2 FQGNSA. For the CDR3, the DNA is TGTGCCAGCACCACTAAAATGGGACAGGGGGCGTACGAGCAGTACTTC. Protein product: CASTTKMGQGAYEQYF.

The chain combines TRBV7-9 with TRBJ2-2; D remains unclear. CDR1 SEHNR and CDR2 FQNEAQ come from the germline V gene (reference sequence). V lost 0 bases, J lost 2 bases, and 10 bases lay in between. This CDR3 contains 16 residues. The CDR3 DNA is TGTGCCAGCAGCTTAGCGCGCTACAGCAACACCGGGGAGCTGTTTTTT. This translates into CASSLARYSNTGELFF.

With respect to this clone: The junction departs from the called germline gene at one end, perhaps through a read error. V usage is TRBV7-6 and J usage is TRBJ2-7; possible D gene TRBD1, 7 bases. The CDR3 is 14 amino acids. CDR1 and CDR2 from the germline V gene are SGHVS and FNYEAQ. The CDR3 DNA is TGTGCCAGCAGCTTACGGGGGACAGCCTACGAGCAGTGCTTC. This gives the protein CASSLRGTAYEQCF.

The gene calls are TRBV9 and TRBJ2-7; D is possibly TRBD2 (5 bases). V dropped 0 bases and J dropped 5 bases, with 12 bases sitting between them. The CDR3 sequence is 14 residues long. Germline CDR1 is SGDLS and CDR2 is YYNGEE. CDR3 sequence (DNA): TGTGCCAGCAGCGTAGCGGGATTTCGGGACGAGCAGTACTTC. It translates to CASSVAGFRDEQYF. The entire variable domain, with the rest obtained from reference TRBV9 and TRBJ2-7, is as follows: DSGVTQTPKHLITATGQRVTLRCSPRSGDLSVYWYQQSLDQGLQFLIQYYNGEERAKGNILERFSAQQFPDLHSELNLSSLELGDSALYFCASSVAGFRDEQYFGPGTRLTVT.

This clone was seen once. The rearrangement uses TRBV19 and TRBJ2-6; no definite D call. The CDR3 runs 20 residues. The germline gives CDR1 LNHDA, CDR2 SQIVND (reference sequence). With 0 bases removed from V and 1 base from J, the gap between germline ends came to 19 bases. In DNA, the CDR3 is TGTGCCAGTAGTATAGATCTTGGGTTTCTTAGCACATCTGGGGCCAACGTCCTGACTTTC. This translates into CASSIDLGFLSTSGANVLTF.

This rearrangement joins TRBV4-3 to TRBJ2-3, with 9 bases that match TRBD2. The V segment lost 0 bases and the J segment 7 bases; nucleotides outside the gene matches: 11. CDR3 length: 17 residues. The V gene's germline CDR1 is LGHNA and CDR2 YSLEER. This CDR3 reads CASSQDWGSGGYHTQYF. In DNA form, the CDR3 reads TGCGCCAGCAGCCAAGATTGGGGTAGCGGGGGATACCATACGCAGTATTTT.

This clone appeared once. The rearrangement joins TRBV2 to TRBJ2-5; TRBD1 might be the D (5 bases). The CDR3 runs 14 residues. From germline, CDR1 is SNHLY and CDR2 FYNNEI. The germline V and J ends were trimmed by 3 bases and 7 bases, with 15 bases remaining between them. The DNA of the CDR3 is TGTGCCAGCAGTGAGCACTTAGGAAGGGGGACCCAGTACTTC. Protein sequence: CASSEHLGRGTQYF.

The rearrangement links TRBV18 to TRBJ2-5; TRBD2 matches at 7 bases. This CDR3 has 16 amino acids. The germline CDR1 and CDR2 sequences are KGHSH and LQKENI. J gave up 5 bases and V 0 bases, and 9 bases lay outside the gene matches. CDR3 loop: CASSPPRDYSKETQYF. In DNA form, the CDR3 reads TGTGCCAGCTCACCACCACGGGACTATTCGAAGGAGACCCAGTACTTC.

This clone was detected only once. The chain carries TRBV5-6 and TRBJ2-7; no clear D gene. This CDR3 comprises 14 residues. Germline V gene data show CDR1 as SGHDT and CDR2 as YYEEEE. The V end lost 6 bases, the J end lost 0 bases, and 13 bases lay between the germline ends. The CDR3 DNA reads as TGTGCCAGCACGATGGCGGAGAGCTCCTACGAGCAGTACTTC. It encodes CASTMAESSYEQYF.

The V call is TRBV11-2, the J call TRBJ2-3; maybe TRBD2 (7 bases). V was clipped by 5 bases and J by 6 bases, with 24 bases between them. There are 17 residues in the CDR3. From germline, CDR1 is SGHAT and CDR2 FQNNGV. CDR3 sequence (DNA): TGTGCCAGCAGCGCCGGTCCTTTGGGGGGGGCAGGGGATACGCAGTATTTT. This sequence encodes CASSAGPLGGAGDTQYF. Using reference TRBV11-2 and TRBJ2-3 for the parts outside the CDR3, the full variable domain is EAGVAQSPRYKIIEKRQSVAFWCNPISGHATLYWYQQILGQGPKLLIQFQNNGVVDDSQLPKDRFSAERLKGVDSTLKIQPAKLEDSAVYLCASSAGPLGGAGDTQYFGPGTRLTVL.

This clone turned up a few times. This chain connects TRBV7-3 to TRBJ2-7, with 7 bases fitting TRBD2. V gave up 5 bases and J gave up 2 bases; unmatched junction bases: 6. The CDR3 extends over 14 amino acids. Germline lookup yields CDR1 SGHTA and CDR2 FQGTGA. CDR3 loop: CASSPPSGTYEQYF. The CDR3 region has the DNA TGTGCCAGCAGCCCCCCTAGCGGAACCTACGAGCAGTACTTC.

This chain links TRBV10-2 with TRBJ2-1; 7 bases map to TRBD1. Germline CDR1 and CDR2: WSHSY and SAAADI. V was clipped by 5 bases and J by 4 bases; unmatched bases: 11. This CDR3 comprises 16 residues. The DNA of the CDR3 is TGCGCCAGCAGTACCCCGGGACAGCAGTTATACAATGAGCAGTTCTTC. Its protein product is CASSTPGQQLYNEQFF.

The rearrangement uses TRBV6-5 and TRBJ2-3; TRBD2 might be the D (5 bases). The CDR3 loop spans 14 amino acids. Germline values: CDR1 MNHEY, CDR2 SVGAGI. V shed 6 bases and J shed 1 base, with 11 bases lying between them. CDR3 protein: CASSLLGRTDTQYF. In DNA, the CDR3 is TGTGCCAGCAGCTTACTAGGACGCACAGATACGCAGTATTTT.

J is TRBJ2-5 and V is TRBV25-1; either TRBD1 or TRBD2 may supply D (5 bases each). This CDR3 region has 18 residues. With 3 bases removed from V and 5 bases from J, the gap between germline ends came to 25 bases. Looked up from germline, CDR1 is MGHDK and CDR2 is SYGVNS. The CDR3 DNA reads as TGTGCCAGCAGTGACGGGACCCCGGGTATCCCTCCGGCGGAGACCCAGTACTTC. It yields the protein CASSDGTPGIPPAETQYF. Full variable domain (missing parts from reference TRBV25-1 and TRBJ2-5): EADIYQTPRYLVIGTGKKITLECSQTMGHDKMYWYQQDPGMELHLIHYSYGVNSTEKGDLSSESTVSRIRTEHFPLTLESARPSHTSQYLCASSDGTPGIPPAETQYFGPGTRLLVL.